Detailed here is one T cell receptor beta chain. What it binds is not known. Per the germline V gene, CDR1 is SGHTA and CDR2 is FQGTGA. V was pared by 5 bases and J by 0 bases, with 12 bases of the junction left unmatched. CDR3 length: 19 residues. Nominally healthy donors provided the samples, though records likely missed some immune exposures. These data originate in a study of cytomegalovirus exposure and HLA in healthy donors. Findings and caveats of the study: The study reported that TCR beta sequences accurately predicted HLA-A and HLA-B alleles in most subjects. Follow-up analysis found HLA locus-dependent TCR association rates, highest for DRB1 and lowest for HLA-C. Being productive about 90% or about 30% of the time was typical of most TCR beta V segments in an earlier analysis.

It was with 60 Vbeta and 13 Jbeta primers that the PCR ran. Assay used: immunoSEQ multiplex PCR; TCRdb lists only in-frame clones, some missing. The table includes some 140,000 clones, roughly 77% detected once. V and J are TRBV7-3 and TRBJ2-3, with 12 bases identical to TRBD2. The sequence came from a female donor in good health and CMV-seronegative. The sequencing sample was made of PBMCs. CDR3 in DNA: TGTGCCAGCAGCCCCTTCGGGCCTAGCGGGGGGGAGAGCACAGATACGCAGTATTTT. Protein: CASSPFGPSGGESTDTQYF.